This entry concerns a single TCR beta chain. No antigen is known for it. A much larger clone lies a single base off, so this may be a read error. The CDR3 covers 16 residues. CDR1 is LGHNT, CDR2 FRNRAP, per germline. The source of the sample is a study of neurological immune-mediated disorders. Whole-study results and caveats: HTLV-1-associated myelopathy had the most TCR clonal expansion, and multiple sclerosis had the least, less than healthy controls.

Sequencing runs each yielded over 160 million TCR-beta sequences from 15-18 subjects. Each CDR3 protein gets one entry after TCRdb re-called the 5' RACE reads with MiXCR. The table lists about 50,000 distinct CDR3 sequences, 10% of them singletons. The source is a woman in her 40s with HTLV-1-associated myelopathy (HAM/TSP). The specimen sequenced was PBMCs. This sequence joins TRBV12-5 and TRBJ2-3; 13 nucleotides line up with TRBD2. The CDR3 DNA sequence: TGTGCTAGTAGTTTGGGGACTAGCGGGGCCGAAGATACGCAGTATTTT. It codes for CASSLGTSGAEDTQYF.